One T cell receptor (beta chain) is described in this entry. Its specificity is unknown. This CDR3 has 14 residues. Germline-derived CDR1 and CDR2 are SNHLY and FYNNEI. The V and J ends lost 4 bases and 11 bases, in that order; junction bases with no gene match: 5. This sample is part of a study of cytomegalovirus exposure and HLA in healthy donors. Broader study findings: Productive rates of about 90% or about 30% were seen for most TCR beta V segments in an earlier analysis. The authors judged a highly shared variant cluster likely a sequencing artifact. Using the classifier, cytomegalovirus status was reportedly diagnosed with high specificity and sensitivity.

13 Jbeta primers and 60 Vbeta primers were used for the PCR. Using immunoSEQ multiplex PCR, the repertoire was profiled, and TCRdb retains in-frame clones only, with some absent. The sample holds about 200,000 clones, almost 70% seen once. The clonotype comes from a man aged 35 to 55 in good health and CMV-seropositive. The chain links TRBV2 to TRBJ1-6; 10 bases agree with TRBD1. Sequenced: PBMCs. CDR3 coding DNA: TGTGCCAGCAGTGGTTCCGGGACAGGGGCACCCCTCCACTTT. This translates into CASSGSGTGAPLHF.